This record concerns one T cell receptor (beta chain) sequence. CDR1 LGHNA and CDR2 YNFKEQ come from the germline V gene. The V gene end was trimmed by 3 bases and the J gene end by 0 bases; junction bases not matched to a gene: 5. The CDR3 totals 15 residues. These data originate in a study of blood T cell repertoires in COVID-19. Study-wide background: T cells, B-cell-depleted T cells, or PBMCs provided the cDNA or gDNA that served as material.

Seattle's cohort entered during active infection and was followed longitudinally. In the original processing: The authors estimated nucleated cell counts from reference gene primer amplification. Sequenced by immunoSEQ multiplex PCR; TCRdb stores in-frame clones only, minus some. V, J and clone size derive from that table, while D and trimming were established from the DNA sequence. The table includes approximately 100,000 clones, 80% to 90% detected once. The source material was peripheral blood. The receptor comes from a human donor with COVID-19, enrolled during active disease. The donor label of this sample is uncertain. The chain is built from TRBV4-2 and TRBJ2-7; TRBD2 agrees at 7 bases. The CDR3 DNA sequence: TGTGCCAGCAGCCAGAGGCTAGCGGACTCCTACGAGCAGTACTTC. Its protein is CASSQRLADSYEQYF.